This T cell receptor beta chain is drawn from a study of shared clonotypes between healthy human individuals. Trimming at V came to 0 bases and at J to 3 bases, leaving 13 bases not matched to a gene. This CDR3 region has 18 residues. The germline CDR1 and CDR2 sequences are SGHVS and FNYEAQ. The protocol was immunoSEQ multiplex PCR, while the TCRdb copy is restricted to in-frame clones and leaves out a portion. The sample has about 1.1 million clones, about 84% seen once. The chain has TRBV7-6 and TRBJ2-5, with TRBD1 identical over 7 bases. The clonotype comes from a man between 18 and 35 years old in good health. Some clones in this sample may be carry-over from other donors' samples. The sample comprised memory CD4+ T cells from PBMCs. Subset described: CD45RA-negative fraction. The CDR3 spells CASSLAGHSQGVEETQYF. Here the CDR3 DNA reads TGTGCCAGCAGCTTAGCGGGCCATTCCCAGGGGGTAGAAGAGACCCAGTACTTC.